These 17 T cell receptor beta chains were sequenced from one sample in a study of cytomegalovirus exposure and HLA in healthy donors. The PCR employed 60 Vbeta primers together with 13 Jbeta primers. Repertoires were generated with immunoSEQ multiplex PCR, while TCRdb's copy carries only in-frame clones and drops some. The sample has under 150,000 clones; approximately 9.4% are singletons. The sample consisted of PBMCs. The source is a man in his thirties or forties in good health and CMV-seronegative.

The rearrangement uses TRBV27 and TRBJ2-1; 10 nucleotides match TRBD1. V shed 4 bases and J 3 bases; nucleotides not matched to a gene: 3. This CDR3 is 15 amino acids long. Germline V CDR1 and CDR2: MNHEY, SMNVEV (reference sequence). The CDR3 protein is CASSSRDRGYNEQFF. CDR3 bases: TGTGCCAGCAGTTCCCGGGACAGGGGCTACAATGAGCAGTTCTTC.

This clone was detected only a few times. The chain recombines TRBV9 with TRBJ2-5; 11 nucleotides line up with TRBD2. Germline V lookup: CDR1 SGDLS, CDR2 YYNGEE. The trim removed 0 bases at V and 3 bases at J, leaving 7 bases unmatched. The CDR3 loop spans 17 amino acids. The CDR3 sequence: CASSVGLSGGAEETQYF. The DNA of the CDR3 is TGTGCCAGCAGCGTAGGTCTTAGCGGGGGGGCCGAAGAGACCCAGTACTTC. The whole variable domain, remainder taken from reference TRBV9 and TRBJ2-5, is DSGVTQTPKHLITATGQRVTLRCSPRSGDLSVYWYQQSLDQGLQFLIQYYNGEERAKGNILERFSAQQFPDLHSELNLSSLELGDSALYFCASSVGLSGGAEETQYFGPGTRLLVL.

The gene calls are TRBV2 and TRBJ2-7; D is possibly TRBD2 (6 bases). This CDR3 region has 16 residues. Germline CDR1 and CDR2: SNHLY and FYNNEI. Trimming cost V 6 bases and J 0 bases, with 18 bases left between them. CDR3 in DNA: TGTGCCAGCAGCGGGGACTCTAAACCATACTCCTACGAGCAGTACTTC. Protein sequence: CASSGDSKPYSYEQYF.

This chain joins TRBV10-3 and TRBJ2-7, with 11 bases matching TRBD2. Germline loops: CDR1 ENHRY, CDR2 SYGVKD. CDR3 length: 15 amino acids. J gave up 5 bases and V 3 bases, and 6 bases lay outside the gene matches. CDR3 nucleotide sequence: TGTGCCATCAGTGATTATAGCGGGGGGGCGAACGAGCAGTACTTC. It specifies CAISDYSGGANEQYF.

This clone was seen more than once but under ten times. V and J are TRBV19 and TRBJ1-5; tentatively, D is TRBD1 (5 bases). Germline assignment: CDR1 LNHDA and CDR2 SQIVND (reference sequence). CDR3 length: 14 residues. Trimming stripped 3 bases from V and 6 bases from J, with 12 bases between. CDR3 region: CASSIGAAFQPQHF. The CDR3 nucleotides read TGTGCCAGTAGTATTGGGGCAGCATTTCAGCCCCAGCATTTT.

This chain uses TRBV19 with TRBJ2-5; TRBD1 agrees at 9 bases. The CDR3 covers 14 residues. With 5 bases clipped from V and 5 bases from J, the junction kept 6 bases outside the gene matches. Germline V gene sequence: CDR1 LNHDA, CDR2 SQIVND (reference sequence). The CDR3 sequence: CASSSGQGYETQYF. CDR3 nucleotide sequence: TGTGCCAGTAGTTCTGGACAGGGGTACGAGACCCAGTACTTC.

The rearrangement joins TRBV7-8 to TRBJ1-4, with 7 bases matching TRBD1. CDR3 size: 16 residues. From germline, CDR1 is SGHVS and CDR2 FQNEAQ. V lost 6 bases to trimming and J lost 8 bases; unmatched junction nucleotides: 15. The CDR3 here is CASRTGSNFVPEKLFF. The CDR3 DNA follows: TGTGCCAGCAGGACAGGGAGTAACTTCGTCCCCGAAAAACTGTTTTTT.

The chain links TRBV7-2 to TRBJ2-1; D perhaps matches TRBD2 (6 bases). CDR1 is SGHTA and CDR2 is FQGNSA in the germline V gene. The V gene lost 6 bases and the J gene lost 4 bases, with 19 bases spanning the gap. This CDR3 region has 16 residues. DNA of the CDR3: TGTGCCAGCAGATCGCGCACCGGGACTTCTTACAATGAGCAGTTCTTC. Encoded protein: CASRSRTGTSYNEQFF.

CDR3 coding DNA: TGTGCCAGCAGCCAAGCGCAGGGACTGAGCTCCTACGAGCAGTACTTC. The encoded protein is CASSQAQGLSSYEQYF. V is TRBV4-2 and J is TRBJ2-5; D may be TRBD2 (6 bases). The DNA end is more similar to TRBJ2-7, so the J call may be wrong. This CDR3 region has 16 residues. The V gene's germline CDR1 is LGHNA and CDR2 YNFKEQ.

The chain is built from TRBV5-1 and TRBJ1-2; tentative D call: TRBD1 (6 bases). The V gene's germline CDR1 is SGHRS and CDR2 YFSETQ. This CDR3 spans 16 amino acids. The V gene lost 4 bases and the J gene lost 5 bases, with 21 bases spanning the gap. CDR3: CASSPGQPTQRYGYTF. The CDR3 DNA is TGCGCCAGCAGCCCTGGACAGCCGACCCAGAGGTATGGCTACACCTTC.

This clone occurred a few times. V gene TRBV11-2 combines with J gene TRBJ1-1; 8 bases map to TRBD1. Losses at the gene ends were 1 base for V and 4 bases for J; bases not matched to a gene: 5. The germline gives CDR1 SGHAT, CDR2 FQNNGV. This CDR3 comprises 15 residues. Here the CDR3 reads CASSLAGQGGTEAFF. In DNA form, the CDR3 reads TGTGCCAGCAGCTTAGCTGGACAGGGCGGCACTGAAGCTTTCTTT.

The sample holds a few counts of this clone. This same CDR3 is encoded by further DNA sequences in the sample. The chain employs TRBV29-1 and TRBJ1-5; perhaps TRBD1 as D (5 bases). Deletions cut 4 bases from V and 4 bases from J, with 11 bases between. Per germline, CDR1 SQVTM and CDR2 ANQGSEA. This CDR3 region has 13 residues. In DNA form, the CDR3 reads TGCAGCGTTGGCCAGGGTGGGAATCAGCCCCAGCATTTT. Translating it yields CSVGQGGNQPQHF.

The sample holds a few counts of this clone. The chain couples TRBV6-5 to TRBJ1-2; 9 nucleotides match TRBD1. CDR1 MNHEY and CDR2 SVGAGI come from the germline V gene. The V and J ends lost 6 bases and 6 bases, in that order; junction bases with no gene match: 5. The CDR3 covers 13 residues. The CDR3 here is CASRPRDRDGYTF. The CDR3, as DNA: TGTGCCAGCAGGCCCCGGGACAGGGATGGCTACACCTTC.

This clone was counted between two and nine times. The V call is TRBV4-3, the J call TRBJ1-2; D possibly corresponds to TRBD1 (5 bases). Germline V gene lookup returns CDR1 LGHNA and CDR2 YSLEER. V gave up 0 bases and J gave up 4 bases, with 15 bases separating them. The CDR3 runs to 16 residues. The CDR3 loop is CASSQDFTRGSYGYTF. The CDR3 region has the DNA TGCGCCAGCAGCCAAGATTTCACGCGGGGGTCCTATGGCTACACCTTC.

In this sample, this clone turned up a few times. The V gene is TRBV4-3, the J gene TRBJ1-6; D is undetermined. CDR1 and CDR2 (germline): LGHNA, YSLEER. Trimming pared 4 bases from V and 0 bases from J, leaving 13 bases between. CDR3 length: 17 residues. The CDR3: CASSPGLLSSYNSPLHF. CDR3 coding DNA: TGCGCCAGCAGCCCAGGACTTCTTAGCTCCTATAATTCACCCCTCCACTTT.

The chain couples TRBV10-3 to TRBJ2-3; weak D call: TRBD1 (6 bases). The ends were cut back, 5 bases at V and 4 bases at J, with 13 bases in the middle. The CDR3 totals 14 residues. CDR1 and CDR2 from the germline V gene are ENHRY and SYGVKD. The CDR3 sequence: CAISPTGTPDTQYF. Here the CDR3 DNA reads TGTGCCATCAGTCCAACAGGGACCCCAGATACGCAGTATTTT.

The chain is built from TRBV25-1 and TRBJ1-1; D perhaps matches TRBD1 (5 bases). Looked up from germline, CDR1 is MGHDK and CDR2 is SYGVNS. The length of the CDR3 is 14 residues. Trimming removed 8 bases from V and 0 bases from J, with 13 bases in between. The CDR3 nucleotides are TGTGCCAGCCGAACCCCAGGGATGAACACTGAAGCTTTCTTT. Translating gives CASRTPGMNTEAFF.